This paragraph reports one T cell receptor beta chain. Its antigen is still unknown. The data belong to a study of T cell responses to AZD1222 COVID-19 vaccine. Profiled with immunoSEQ multiplex PCR; TCRdb holds only in-frame clones, not every one. The repertoire includes about 130,000 clones, approximately 85% of them detected once, and 3.5% to 5% sits in the top ten. The V end lost 0 bases, the J end lost 8 bases, and 16 bases lay between the germline ends. CDR1 is KGHSH and CDR2 is LQKENI in the germline V gene. CDR3 size: 16 residues. Study findings and constraints: Only a handful of people who got AZD1222 tested seropositive at baseline. Reportedly, nearly half the spike-specific TCRs target unmutated variant regions. Repertoire samples came only from after the peak T cell response.

V is TRBV18 and J is TRBJ1-4, with a possible D match to TRBD1 (5 bases). The TCR originated in an adult who received the AZD1222 COVID-19 vaccine. The starting material was peripheral blood, obtained 28 days after the second AZD1222 dose. CDR3 DNA: TGTGCCAGCTCACCACCCGGGGGTACTACCGGCGAAAAACTGTTTTTT. It encodes CASSPPGGTTGEKLFF.